These 30 T cell receptor beta chains came from one sample sequenced in a study of blood T cell repertoires in COVID-19. Data came from immunoSEQ multiplex PCR; TCRdb stores just in-frame clones and leaves some out. The repertoire consists of about 44,000 clones, with about nine tenths occurring once and the leading ten covering 23%. Material: peripheral blood. The receptor source for this set is a woman older than 75 in a cohort sampled during active or convalescent COVID-19.

Note on this clone: The DNA is omitted, as the CDR3 cannot be located on it reliably, and the CDR3 follows TCRdb's listing. The J gene is TRBJ2-3, the V gene TRBV12-2; the DNA was not used to check the table's D call, TRBD1. TRBV12-2 is a pseudogene segment. The CDR3 length is 16 residues, termini included. The chain's CDR3 is CASVGAGTGNTDTQYF.

In this sample, this clone turned up a few times. J is TRBJ2-1 and V is TRBV6-6, with D possibly matching TRBD1 (6 bases). Germline V CDR1 and CDR2: MNHNY, SVGAGI (reference sequence). V was clipped by 6 bases and J by 0 bases, with 9 bases between them. This CDR3 has 14 residues. CDR3 protein: CASRDSSSYNEQFF. The CDR3 DNA sequence: TGTGCCAGCAGGGACAGTAGCTCCTACAATGAGCAGTTCTTC.

The chain couples TRBV2 to TRBJ1-3; 7 bases are shared with TRBD1. The V and J ends lost 5 bases and 5 bases, in that order; junction bases with no gene match: 12. There are 16 residues in the CDR3. Germline V gene lookup returns CDR1 SNHLY and CDR2 FYNNEI. The CDR3 nucleotides are TGTGCCAGCAGTACTAGGGACAGTCAATACCGAAACACCATATATTTT. Translated: CASSTRDSQYRNTIYF.

This chain connects TRBV7-9 to TRBJ1-5; D may be TRBD1 (5 bases). Deletions cut 5 bases from V and 4 bases from J, with 12 bases between. This CDR3 has 14 amino acids. Per the germline V gene, CDR1 is SEHNR and CDR2 is FQNEAQ (reference sequence). The CDR3 sequence is CASSPGEVNQPQHF. The CDR3 DNA is TGTGCCAGCAGCCCGGGGGAGGTAAATCAGCCCCAGCATTTT.

This chain joins TRBV5-1 and TRBJ2-3; 10 bases are shared with TRBD2. Germline loops: CDR1 SGHRS, CDR2 YFSETQ. This CDR3 contains 16 residues. With V trimmed by 6 bases and J by 1 base, 8 bases remained unmatched. CDR3: CASISSLAGGTDTQYF. CDR3 bases: TGCGCCAGCATCTCCTCTCTAGCGGGGGGCACAGATACGCAGTATTTT.

The rearrangement links TRBV7-2 to TRBJ1-5; D is uncertain. The CDR3 spans 16 residues. The germline V and J ends were trimmed by 2 bases and 1 base, with 12 bases remaining between them. Germline V gene lookup returns CDR1 SGHTA and CDR2 FQGNSA. The CDR3 reads CASSLTLGGSNQPQHF. The DNA of the CDR3 is TGTGCCAGCAGCTTAACCCTGGGAGGGAGCAATCAGCCCCAGCATTTT.

This clone was recorded only once. CDR3 residues: CASSFGTGGSTEAFF. The CDR3 DNA follows: TGTGCCAGCAGCTTCGGGACAGGGGGGAGCACTGAAGCTTTCTTT. This rearrangement joins TRBV5-8 to TRBJ1-1; TRBD1 matches at 11 bases. There are 15 residues in the CDR3. V was clipped by 2 bases and J by 4 bases; unmatched bases: 4. Germline V gene data show CDR1 as SGHTS and CDR2 as YDEGEE.

This chain joins TRBV5-1 and TRBJ1-1; TRBD1 is a possible D gene (6 bases). The CDR3 extends over 13 amino acids. V shed 0 bases and J shed 4 bases, with 7 bases lying between them. Germline V gene lookup returns CDR1 SGHRS and CDR2 YFSETQ. The CDR3 spells CASSLEGGTEAFF. The CDR3 DNA follows: TGCGCCAGCAGCTTGGAAGGGGGCACTGAAGCTTTCTTT.

This chain uses TRBV6-2 or TRBV6-3 with TRBJ1-4; 8 bases agree with TRBD1. Losses at the gene ends were 0 bases for V and 3 bases for J; bases not matched to a gene: 9. CDR3 length: 18 amino acids. Germline CDR1 reads MNHEY; CDR2 reads SVGEGT. CDR3 coding DNA: TGTGCCAGCAGTTACTCGATCCAGGGGGCTGTGTCTAATGAAAAACTGTTTTTT. This codes for CASSYSIQGAVSNEKLFF.

The gene calls are TRBV10-3 and TRBJ2-7; no reliable D call. This CDR3 has 11 residues. Germline V CDR1 and CDR2: ENHRY, SYGVKD. Trimming removed 4 bases from V and 4 bases from J, with 5 bases in between. CDR3 coding DNA: TGTGCCATCAGTGGGCATTACGAGCAGTACTTC. This codes for CAISGHYEQYF.

This clone has only one observation. The genes are TRBV29-1 and TRBJ2-1, with D tentatively TRBD2 (6 bases). The CDR3 runs to 12 residues. V was clipped by 8 bases and J by 7 bases, with 15 bases between them. The germline gives CDR1 SQVTM, CDR2 ANQGSEA. For the CDR3, the DNA is TGCAGCCAATTGGAGGGCCGAAATGAGCAGTTCTTC. This sequence encodes CSQLEGRNEQFF.

This clone was found a few times. The V gene is TRBV9, the J gene TRBJ2-7, with 8 positions matching TRBD1. This CDR3 has 15 amino acids. Losses at the gene ends were 3 bases for V and 6 bases for J; bases not matched to a gene: 11. CDR1 and CDR2 from the germline V gene are SGDLS and YYNGEE. The CDR3 coding sequence is TGTGCCAGCAGCGGATCAGGGGGCGCATCTCGCGAGCAGTACTTC. Amino acids: CASSGSGGASREQYF.

The chain combines TRBV12-3 or TRBV12-4 with TRBJ2-7, with D tentatively TRBD2 (6 bases). V lost 8 bases and J 6 bases, leaving 14 bases between the germline ends. The CDR3 runs to 12 residues. CDR3 protein: CASCWQGGEQYF. CDR3 DNA: TGTGCCAGCTGTTGGCAGGGAGGCGAGCAGTACTTC.

The V gene is TRBV11-3, the J gene TRBJ2-1; possibly TRBD2 for D (6 bases). This CDR3 is built from 14 residues. Germline loops: CDR1 SGHNT, CDR2 YENEEA. Trimming shortened V by 5 bases and J by 4 bases, and 12 bases separated the two germline ends. The chain's CDR3 is CASSPTGTYNEQFF. The CDR3 DNA sequence: TGTGCCAGCAGCCCGACGGGGACTTACAATGAGCAGTTCTTC.

The chain recombines TRBV5-5 with TRBJ2-1, with 11 bases that match TRBD1. The CDR3 covers 15 residues. The germline V gene has CDR1 SGHKS and CDR2 YYEKEE (reference sequence). V dropped 4 bases and J dropped 7; count of bases not matched to a gene: 7. CDR3: CASSTGTGGRNEQFF. The DNA for the CDR3 is TGTGCCAGCAGCACCGGGACAGGGGGTAGGAATGAGCAGTTCTTC.

This rearrangement joins TRBV5-4 to TRBJ1-2; D is possibly TRBD1 (6 bases). Per germline, CDR1 SGHNT and CDR2 YYREEE (reference sequence). V was cut by 4 bases and J by 7 bases, with 17 bases left in between. CDR3 length: 14 amino acids. CDR3 protein: CASSPSVDRSGYTF. The CDR3 region has the DNA TGTGCCAGCAGCCCCTCCGTGGACAGATCTGGCTACACCTTC.

This sequence joins TRBV5-6 and TRBJ2-7; D possibly corresponds to TRBD1 (6 bases). CDR1 is SGHDT, CDR2 YYEEEE, per germline. Trimming took 2 bases from V and 6 from J, leaving 12 bases between them. The CDR3 sequence is 13 residues long. In nucleotides, the CDR3 is TGTGCCAGCAGCTTCAAACAGGGTAGCGAGCAGTACTTC. Amino acids: CASSFKQGSEQYF.

The chain combines TRBV11-3 with TRBJ2-7; D perhaps matches TRBD1 (6 bases). This CDR3 contains 15 residues. The V end was cut by 5 bases, the J end by 0 bases, with 14 bases between. CDR1 and CDR2 from the germline V gene are SGHNT and YENEEA. The CDR3 spells CASSPTGSGSYEQYF. As DNA, the CDR3 is TGTGCCAGCAGCCCTACAGGGAGCGGCTCCTACGAGCAGTACTTC.

The rearrangement links TRBV5-4 to TRBJ2-7; TRBD2 matches 13 bases. The CDR3 is 15 amino acids. Germline V gives CDR1 SGHNT, CDR2 YYREEE (reference sequence). The J segment lost 5 bases and the V segment lost 4 bases, leaving 6 bases of the junction unmatched. The CDR3 protein is CASSPPGLAGNEQYF. CDR3 coding DNA: TGTGCCAGCAGCCCACCGGGACTAGCGGGAAACGAGCAGTACTTC.

The chain has TRBV18 and TRBJ1-1; D is perhaps TRBD1 (5 bases). The V gene's germline CDR1 is KGHSH and CDR2 LQKENI. V was shortened by 1 base and J by 8 bases, with 20 bases between the two germline ends. This CDR3 comprises 16 residues. The CDR3 sequence is CASSPLSRLDAGEAFF. In nucleotides, the CDR3 is TGTGCCAGCTCACCACTATCACGGTTGGACGCAGGGGAAGCTTTCTTT. The full variable domain, in which reference TRBV18 and TRBJ1-1 provide the parts outside the CDR3, is NAGVMQNPRHLVRRRGQEARLRCSPMKGHSHVYWYRQLPEEGLKFMVYLQKENIIDESGMPKERFSAEFPKEGPSILRIQQVVRGDSAAYFCASSPLSRLDAGEAFFGQGTRLTVV.

The rearrangement joins TRBV11-2 to TRBJ1-3, with no clear D. The V gene's germline CDR1 is SGHAT and CDR2 FQNNGV. V was trimmed by 2 bases and J by 0 bases, leaving 5 bases between them. This CDR3 contains 14 residues. CDR3 in DNA: TGTGCCAGCAGCTTATCCCTCTCTGGAAACACCATATATTTT. Translation: CASSLSLSGNTIYF.

CDR3: CASSVLQGAGNEQFF. CDR3 nucleotides: TGTGCCAGCAGCGTTCTGCAGGGGGCCGGGAATGAGCAGTTCTTC. J is TRBJ2-1 and V is TRBV9; 8 bases fit TRBD1. Trimming at V came to 2 bases and at J to 7 bases, leaving 8 bases not matched to a gene. Germline CDR1 SGDLS, CDR2 YYNGEE. CDR3 size: 15 residues.

The chain joins TRBV30 to TRBJ1-5, with D uncertain. Deletions cut 5 bases from V and 5 bases from J, with 13 bases between. The CDR3 has 13 residues. Germline values: CDR1 GTSNPN, CDR2 SVGIG (reference sequence). CDR3 DNA sequence: TGTGCCTGGGCTGGGAGGTACGATCAGCCCCAGCATTTT. It yields the protein CAWAGRYDQPQHF.

The gene calls are TRBV6-5 and TRBJ1-1; possibly TRBD1 for D (5 bases). The CDR3 length is 14 residues. Per germline, CDR1 MNHEY and CDR2 SVGAGI. The V end lost 8 bases, the J end lost 0 bases, and 13 bases lay between the germline ends. The CDR3 here is CASGKDTLNTEAFF. The CDR3 coding sequence is TGTGCCAGCGGAAAGGACACTTTGAACACTGAAGCTTTCTTT.

The chain is built from TRBV9 and TRBJ1-3, with D possibly matching TRBD1 (6 bases). V gave up 4 bases and J gave up 1 base, with 15 bases separating them. CDR3 size: 16 residues. From germline, CDR1 is SGDLS and CDR2 YYNGEE. The DNA for the CDR3 is TGTGCCAGCAGCAGACGAGACAGGCAATCTGGAAACACCATATATTTT. It encodes CASSRRDRQSGNTIYF.

This clone was seen a handful of times. The chain employs TRBV5-1 and TRBJ2-5; TRBD1 matches at 9 bases. CDR1 and CDR2 from the germline V gene are SGHRS and YFSETQ. J lost 9 bases, V lost 4 bases, and 13 bases had no gene match. The CDR3 covers 15 residues. The CDR3 DNA is TGCGCCAGCAGCCCAGACCTGGGACAGGGTCGGGCCCAGTACTTC. It codes for CASSPDLGQGRAQYF.

The J gene is TRBJ1-2, the V gene TRBV19; weak D call: TRBD1 (6 bases). CDR3 length: 14 residues. The V gene lost 4 bases and the J gene lost 7 bases, with 16 bases spanning the gap. Germline V gene data show CDR1 as LNHDA and CDR2 as SQIVND (reference sequence). The DNA of the CDR3 is TGTGCCAGTAGTACGACAGGACGTTCATTTGGCTACACCTTC. This gives the protein CASSTTGRSFGYTF. Combining the CDR3 with reference TRBV19 and TRBJ1-2 gives the whole variable domain DGGITQSPKYLFRKEGQNVTLSCEQNLNHDAMYWYRQDPGQGLRLIYYSQIVNDFQKGDIAEGYSVSREKKESFPLTVTSAQKNPTAFYLCASSTTGRSFGYTFGSGTRLTVV.

The chain combines TRBV2 with TRBJ1-1, with a tentative D call TRBD1 (5 bases). Trimming took 0 bases from V and 9 from J, leaving 17 bases between them. This CDR3 is 15 amino acids long. Germline loops: CDR1 SNHLY, CDR2 FYNNEI. The CDR3 loop is CASSEALPGRGKAFF. For the CDR3, the DNA is TGTGCCAGCAGTGAAGCGCTTCCTGGGAGGGGTAAAGCTTTCTTT. Filled out from reference TRBV2 and TRBJ1-1, the complete variable domain reads EPEVTQTPSHQVTQMGQEVILRCVPISNHLYFYWYRQILGQKVEFLVSFYNNEISEKSEIFDDQFSVERPDGSNFTLKIRSTKLEDSAMYFCASSEALPGRGKAFFGQGTRLTVV.

The chain has TRBV3-1 (or the pseudogene TRBV3-2) and TRBJ2-5; 10 nucleotides agree with TRBD2. Germline V gene data show CDR1 as LGHDT and CDR2 as YNNKEL (reference sequence). The CDR3 is 15 residues long. The ends lost 0 bases at V and 5 bases at J; junction bases unmatched: 3. The chain's CDR3 is CASSQDQLAGETQYF. In nucleotides, the CDR3 is TGTGCCAGCAGCCAAGATCAACTAGCGGGGGAGACCCAGTACTTC.

Concerning this clone itself: At one end, the junction sequence differs from germline, possibly due to a read error. The chain employs TRBV6-1 and TRBJ1-2, with unresolved D. The germline V gene has CDR1 MNHNS and CDR2 SASEGT. CDR3 length: 17 amino acids. CDR3 in amino acids: CASSVPLGVAEDYGHTF. DNA for the CDR3: TGTGCCAGCAGTGTGCCACTTGGTGTAGCGGAGGACTATGGCCACACCTTC.